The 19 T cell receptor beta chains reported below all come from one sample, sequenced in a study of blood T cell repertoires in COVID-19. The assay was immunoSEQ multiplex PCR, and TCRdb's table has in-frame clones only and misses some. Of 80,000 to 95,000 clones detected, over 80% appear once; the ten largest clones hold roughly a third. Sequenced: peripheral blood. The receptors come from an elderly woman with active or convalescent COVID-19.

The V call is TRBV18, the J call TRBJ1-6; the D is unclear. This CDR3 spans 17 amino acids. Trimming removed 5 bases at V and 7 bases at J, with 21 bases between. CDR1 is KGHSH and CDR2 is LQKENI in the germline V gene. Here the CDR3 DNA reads TGTGCCAGCTCATCCTCCTCGATGCAGCGAGGGAATTCACCCCTCCACTTT. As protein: CASSSSSMQRGNSPLHF.

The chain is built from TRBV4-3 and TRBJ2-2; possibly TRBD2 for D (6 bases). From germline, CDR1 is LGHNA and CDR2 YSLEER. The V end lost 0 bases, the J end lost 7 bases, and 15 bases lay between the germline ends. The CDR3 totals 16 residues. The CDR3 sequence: CASSQDDKGGLGELFF. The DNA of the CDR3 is TGCGCCAGCAGCCAAGATGATAAAGGAGGGCTCGGGGAGCTGTTTTTT.

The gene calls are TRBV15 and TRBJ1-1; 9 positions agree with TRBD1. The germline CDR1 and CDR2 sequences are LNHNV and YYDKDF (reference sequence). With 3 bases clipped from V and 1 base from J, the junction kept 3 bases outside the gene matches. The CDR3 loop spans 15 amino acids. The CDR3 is CATSRDRGRNTEAFF. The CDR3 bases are TGTGCCACCAGCAGGGACAGGGGAAGGAACACTGAAGCTTTCTTT.

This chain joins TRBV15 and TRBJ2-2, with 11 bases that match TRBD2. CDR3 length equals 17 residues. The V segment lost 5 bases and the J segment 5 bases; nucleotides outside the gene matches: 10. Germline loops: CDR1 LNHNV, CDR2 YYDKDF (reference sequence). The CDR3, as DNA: TGTGCCACCAGCCCTCTCGGGGTAGCGGGAGGGACCGGGGAGCTGTTTTTT. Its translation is CATSPLGVAGGTGELFF.

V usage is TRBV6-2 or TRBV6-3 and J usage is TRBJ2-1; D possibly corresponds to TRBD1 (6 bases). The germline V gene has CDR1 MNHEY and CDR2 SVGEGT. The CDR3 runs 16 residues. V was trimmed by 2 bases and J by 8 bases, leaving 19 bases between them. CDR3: CASSYAIGQRSDEQFF. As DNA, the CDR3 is TGTGCCAGCAGTTACGCCATAGGACAGAGGAGCGATGAGCAGTTCTTC.

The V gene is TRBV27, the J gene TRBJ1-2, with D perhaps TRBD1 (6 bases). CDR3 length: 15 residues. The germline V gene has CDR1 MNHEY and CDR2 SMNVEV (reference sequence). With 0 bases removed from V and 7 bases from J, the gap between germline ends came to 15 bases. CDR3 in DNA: TGTGCCAGCAGTTTATCCCCTGGGGGGGCCGCTGGCTACACCTTC. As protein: CASSLSPGGAAGYTF.

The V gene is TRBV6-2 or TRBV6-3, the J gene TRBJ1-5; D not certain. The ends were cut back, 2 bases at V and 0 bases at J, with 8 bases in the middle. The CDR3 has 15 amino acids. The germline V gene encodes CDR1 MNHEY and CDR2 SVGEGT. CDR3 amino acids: CASSYGHLSNQPQHF. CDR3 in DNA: TGTGCCAGCAGTTACGGGCATCTTAGCAATCAGCCCCAGCATTTT.

CDR3 nucleotide sequence: TGTGCCAGTTCTTCATACGGGACAGCTAAAGAGACCCAGTACTTC. The encoded protein is CASSSYGTAKETQYF. This chain connects TRBV19 to TRBJ2-5, with 7 bases identical to TRBD1. Trimming removed 8 bases from V and 3 bases from J; junction bases left unmatched: 12. Germline CDR1 is LNHDA and CDR2 is SQIVND (reference sequence). The CDR3 is made up of 15 amino acids.

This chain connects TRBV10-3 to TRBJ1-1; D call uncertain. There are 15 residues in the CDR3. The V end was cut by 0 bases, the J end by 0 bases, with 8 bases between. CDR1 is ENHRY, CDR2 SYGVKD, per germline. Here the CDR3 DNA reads TGTGCCATCAGTGAGTCGCGAGGAATGAACACTGAAGCTTTCTTT. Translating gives CAISESRGMNTEAFF.

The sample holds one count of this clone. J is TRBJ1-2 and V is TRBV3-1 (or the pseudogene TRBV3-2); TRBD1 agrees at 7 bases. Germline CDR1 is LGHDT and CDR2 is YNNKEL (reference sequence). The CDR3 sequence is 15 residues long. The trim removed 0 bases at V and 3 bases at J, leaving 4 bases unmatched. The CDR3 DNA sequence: TGTGCCAGCAGCCAAGAGACAGGGCGCTACTATGGCTACACCTTC. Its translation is CASSQETGRYYGYTF.

DNA for the CDR3: TGTGCCAGCAGTTTGTCTCAACCAGGGGCCTATGGCTACACCTTC. It yields the protein CASSLSQPGAYGYTF. The rearrangement joins TRBV28 to TRBJ1-2; TRBD1 is a possible D gene (6 bases). The V gene lost 3 bases and the J gene lost 4 bases, with 15 bases spanning the gap. The CDR3 has 15 residues. Germline CDR1 is MDHEN and CDR2 is SYDVKM.

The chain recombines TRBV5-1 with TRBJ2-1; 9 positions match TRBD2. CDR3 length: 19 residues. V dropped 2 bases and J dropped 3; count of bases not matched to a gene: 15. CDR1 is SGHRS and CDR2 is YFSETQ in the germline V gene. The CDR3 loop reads CASSLRGLAGIQIYNEQFF. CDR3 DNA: TGCGCCAGCAGCTTAAGGGGCCTAGCGGGAATACAAATCTACAATGAGCAGTTCTTC. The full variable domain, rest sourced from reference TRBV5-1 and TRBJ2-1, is KAGVTQTPRYLIKTRGQQVTLSCSPISGHRSVSWYQQTPGQGLQFLFEYFSETQRNKGNFPGRFSGRQFSNSRSEMNVSTLELGDSALYLCASSLRGLAGIQIYNEQFFGPGTRLTVL.

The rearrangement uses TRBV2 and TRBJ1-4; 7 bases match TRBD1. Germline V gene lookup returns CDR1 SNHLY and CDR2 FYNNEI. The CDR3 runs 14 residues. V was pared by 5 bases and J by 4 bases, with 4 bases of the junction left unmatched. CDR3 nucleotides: TGTGCCAGCAGTACAGGGGTGCTTAATGAAAAACTGTTTTTT. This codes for CASSTGVLNEKLFF.

The CDR3 nucleotides are TGTGCCAGCTCACCCCTTGGGACACAAAACTATGGCTACACCTTC. Amino acid sequence: CASSPLGTQNYGYTF. The V and J genes are TRBV18 and TRBJ1-2, with D possibly TRBD1 on 6 matching bases. The germline CDR1 and CDR2 sequences are KGHSH and LQKENI. The CDR3 runs 15 residues. V lost 3 bases to trimming and J lost 2 bases, with 13 bases between them.

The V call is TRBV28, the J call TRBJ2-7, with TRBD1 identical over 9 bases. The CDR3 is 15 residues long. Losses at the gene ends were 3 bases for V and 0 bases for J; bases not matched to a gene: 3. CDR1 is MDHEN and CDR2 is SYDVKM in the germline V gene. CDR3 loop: CASSFGTGFSYEQYF. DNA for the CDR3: TGTGCCAGCAGTTTTGGGACAGGGTTCTCCTACGAGCAGTACTTC.

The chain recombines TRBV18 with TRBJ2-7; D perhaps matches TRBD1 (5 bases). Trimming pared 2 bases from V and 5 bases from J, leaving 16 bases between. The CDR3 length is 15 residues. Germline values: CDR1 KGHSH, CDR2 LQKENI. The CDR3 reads CASSPGAAQLNEQYF. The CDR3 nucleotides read TGTGCCAGCTCACCAGGGGCTGCCCAGTTGAACGAGCAGTACTTC.

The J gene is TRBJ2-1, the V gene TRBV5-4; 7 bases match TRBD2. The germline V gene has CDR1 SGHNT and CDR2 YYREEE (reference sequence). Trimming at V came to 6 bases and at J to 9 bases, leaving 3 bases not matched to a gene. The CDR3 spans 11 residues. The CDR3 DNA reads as TGTGCCAGCACCACTAGCGCTGAGCAGTTCTTC. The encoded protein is CASTTSAEQFF.

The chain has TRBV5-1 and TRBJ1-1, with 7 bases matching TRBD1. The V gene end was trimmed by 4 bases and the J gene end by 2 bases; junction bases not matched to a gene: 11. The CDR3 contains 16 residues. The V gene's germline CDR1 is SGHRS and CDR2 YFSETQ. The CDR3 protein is CASSETTGAINTEAFF. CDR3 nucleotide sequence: TGCGCCAGCAGCGAAACCACAGGGGCGATCAACACTGAAGCTTTCTTT.

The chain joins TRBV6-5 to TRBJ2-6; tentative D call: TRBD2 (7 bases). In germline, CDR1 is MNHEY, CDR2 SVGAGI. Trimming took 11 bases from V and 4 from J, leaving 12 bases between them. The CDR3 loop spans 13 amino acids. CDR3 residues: CAGGGGGANVLTF. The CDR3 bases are TGTGCCGGGGGGGGCGGCGGGGCCAACGTCCTGACTTTC.